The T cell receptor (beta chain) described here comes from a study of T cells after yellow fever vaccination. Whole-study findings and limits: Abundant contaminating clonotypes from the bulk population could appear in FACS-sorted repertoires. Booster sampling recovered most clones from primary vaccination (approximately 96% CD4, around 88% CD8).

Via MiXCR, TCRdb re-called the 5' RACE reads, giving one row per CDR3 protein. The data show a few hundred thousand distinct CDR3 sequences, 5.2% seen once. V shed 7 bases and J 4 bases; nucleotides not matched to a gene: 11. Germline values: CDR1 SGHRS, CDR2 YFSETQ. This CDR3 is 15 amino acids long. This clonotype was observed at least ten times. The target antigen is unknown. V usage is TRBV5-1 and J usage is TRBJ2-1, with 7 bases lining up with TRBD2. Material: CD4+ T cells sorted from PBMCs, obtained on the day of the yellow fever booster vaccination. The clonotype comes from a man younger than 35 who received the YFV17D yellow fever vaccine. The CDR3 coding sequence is TGCGCCAGCGTTCAGGTCTTCGGGGGGTACAATGAGCAGTTCTTC. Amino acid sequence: CASVQVFGGYNEQFF.